Given below is one T cell receptor beta chain in context. This sample is drawn from a study of blood T cell repertoires in COVID-19. Clones were read by immunoSEQ multiplex PCR, and TCRdb kept only the in-frame ones, dropping some. The sample consists of roughly 400,000 clones, approximately 91% of them appearing once. The CDR3 is 11 residues long. The germline V gene has CDR1 DFQATT and CDR2 SNEGSKA (reference sequence). Trimming took 1 base from V and 11 from J, leaving 11 bases between them. The chain joins TRBV20-1 to TRBJ1-1; D is unclear. The origin of this receptor is a woman in her thirties or forties who had been exposed to COVID-19. The sequencing input was PBMCs or T cells enriched from blood (not recorded which). The CDR3 bases are TGCAGTGCTAGAGTTAAGAGTCGGGCTTTCTTT. The encoded protein is CSARVKSRAFF.